This paragraph covers one T cell receptor beta chain sequence. The antigen remains unidentified. Primers used in a second PCR of roughly 7 to 12 cycles were a sample-barcoded 5' primer and a J-beta primer mix. A single record per CDR3 protein comes from TCRdb applying MiXCR to the 5' RACE reads. This sample has 1.5 million or so distinct CDR3 sequences, with approximately 40% found just once. The source of the sample is a study of blood T cells in healthy people across ages. In the study overall: About one barcoded TCR beta cDNA was captured per two T cells. General study results and limits: Researchers report that TCR beta diversity correlated strongly with naive T cell percentage.

CDR1 is LNHNV, CDR2 YYDKDF, per germline (reference sequence). V was cut by 3 bases and J by 0 bases, with 11 bases left in between. The CDR3 extends over 15 amino acids. The chain links TRBV15 to TRBJ1-1, with unresolved D. The source material was blood. This clonotype was obtained from a young woman in good health. The CDR3, as DNA: TGTGCCACCAGCAGTCGTGGCGGGATGAACACTGAAGCTTTCTTT. This gives the protein CATSSRGGMNTEAFF.